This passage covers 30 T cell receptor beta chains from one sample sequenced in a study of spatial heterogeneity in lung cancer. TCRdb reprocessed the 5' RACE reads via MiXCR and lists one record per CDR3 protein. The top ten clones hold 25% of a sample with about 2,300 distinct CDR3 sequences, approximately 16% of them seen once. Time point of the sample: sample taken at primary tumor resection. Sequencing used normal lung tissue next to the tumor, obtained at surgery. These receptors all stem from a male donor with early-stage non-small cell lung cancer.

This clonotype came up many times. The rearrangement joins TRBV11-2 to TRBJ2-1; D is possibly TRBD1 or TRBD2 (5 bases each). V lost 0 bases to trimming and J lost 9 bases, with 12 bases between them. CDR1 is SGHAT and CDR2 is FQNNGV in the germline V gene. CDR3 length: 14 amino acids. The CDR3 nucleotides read TGTGCCAGCAGCTTAGAATACGGGGACCGTGAGCAGTTCTTC. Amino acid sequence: CASSLEYGDREQFF.

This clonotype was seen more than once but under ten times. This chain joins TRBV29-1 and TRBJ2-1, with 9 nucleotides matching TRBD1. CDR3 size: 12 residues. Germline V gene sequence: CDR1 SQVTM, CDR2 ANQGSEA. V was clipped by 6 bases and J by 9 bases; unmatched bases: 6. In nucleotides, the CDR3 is TGCAGCGTGGACAGGGGAAGGAGTGAGCAGTTCTTC. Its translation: CSVDRGRSEQFF.

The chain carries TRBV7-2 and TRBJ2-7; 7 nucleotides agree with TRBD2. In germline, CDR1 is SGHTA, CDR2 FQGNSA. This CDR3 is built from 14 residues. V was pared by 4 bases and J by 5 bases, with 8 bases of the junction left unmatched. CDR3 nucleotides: TGTGCCAGCAGCTCCTTTGGGGGGAGGGACGAGCAGTACTTC. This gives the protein CASSSFGGRDEQYF.

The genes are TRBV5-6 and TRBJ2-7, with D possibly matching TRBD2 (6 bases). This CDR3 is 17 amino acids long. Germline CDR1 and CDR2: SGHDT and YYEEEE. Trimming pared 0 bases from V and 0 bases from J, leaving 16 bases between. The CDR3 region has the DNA TGTGCCAGCAGCTTGGGTGTCTGGGCGGGACCCTCCTACGAGCAGTACTTC. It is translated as CASSLGVWAGPSYEQYF.

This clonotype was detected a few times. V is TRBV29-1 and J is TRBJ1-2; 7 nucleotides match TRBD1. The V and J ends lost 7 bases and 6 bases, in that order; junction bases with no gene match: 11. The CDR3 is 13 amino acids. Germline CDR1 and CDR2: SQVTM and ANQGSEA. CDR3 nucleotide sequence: TGCAGCGGTTGGGACAGCGTGAAGGATGGCTACACCTTC. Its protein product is CSGWDSVKDGYTF.

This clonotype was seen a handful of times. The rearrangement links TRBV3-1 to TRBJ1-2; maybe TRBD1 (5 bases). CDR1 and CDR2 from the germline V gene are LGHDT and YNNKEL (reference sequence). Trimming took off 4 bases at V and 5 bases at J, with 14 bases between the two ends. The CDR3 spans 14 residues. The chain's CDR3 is CASSPSLGGYGYTF. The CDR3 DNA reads TGTGCCAGCAGCCCCTCATTGGGGGGGTATGGCTACACCTTC.

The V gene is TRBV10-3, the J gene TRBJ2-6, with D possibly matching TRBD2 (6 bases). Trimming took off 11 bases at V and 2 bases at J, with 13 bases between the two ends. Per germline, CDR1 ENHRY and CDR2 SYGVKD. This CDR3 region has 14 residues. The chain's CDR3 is CAAMGGPGANVLTF. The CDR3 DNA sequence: TGTGCCGCGATGGGGGGACCTGGGGCCAACGTCCTGACTTTC.

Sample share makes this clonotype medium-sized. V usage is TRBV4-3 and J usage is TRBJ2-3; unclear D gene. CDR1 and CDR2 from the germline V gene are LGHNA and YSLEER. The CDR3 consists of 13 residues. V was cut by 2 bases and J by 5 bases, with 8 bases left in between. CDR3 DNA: TGCGCCAGCAGCCAATGGCTGCAAGATACGCAGTATTTT. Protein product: CASSQWLQDTQYF.

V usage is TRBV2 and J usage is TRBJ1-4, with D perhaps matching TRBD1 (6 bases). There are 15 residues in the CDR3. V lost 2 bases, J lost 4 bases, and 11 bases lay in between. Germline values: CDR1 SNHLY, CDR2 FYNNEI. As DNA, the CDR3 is TGTGCCAGCAGTGAACAGACAGGCTATAATGAAAAACTGTTTTTT. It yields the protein CASSEQTGYNEKLFF.

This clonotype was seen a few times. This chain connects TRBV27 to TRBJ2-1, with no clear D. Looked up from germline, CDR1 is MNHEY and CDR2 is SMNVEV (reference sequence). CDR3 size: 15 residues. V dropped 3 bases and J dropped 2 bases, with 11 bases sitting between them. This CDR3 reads CASSLFAAAYNEQFF. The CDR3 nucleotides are TGTGCCAGCAGTTTGTTCGCTGCGGCCTACAATGAGCAGTTCTTC.

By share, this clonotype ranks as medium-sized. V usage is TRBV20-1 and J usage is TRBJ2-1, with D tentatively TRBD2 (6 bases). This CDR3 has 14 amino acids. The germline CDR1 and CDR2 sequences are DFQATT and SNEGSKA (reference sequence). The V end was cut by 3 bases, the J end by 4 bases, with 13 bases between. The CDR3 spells CSASNGRKYNEQFF. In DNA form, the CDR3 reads TGCAGTGCTAGCAACGGGAGAAAATACAATGAGCAGTTCTTC.

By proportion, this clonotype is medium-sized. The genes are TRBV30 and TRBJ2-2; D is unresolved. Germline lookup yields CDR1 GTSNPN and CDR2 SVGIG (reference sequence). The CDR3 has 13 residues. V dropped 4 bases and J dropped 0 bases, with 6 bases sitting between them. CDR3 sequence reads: CAWTGSNTGELFF. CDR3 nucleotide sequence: TGTGCCTGGACCGGGTCGAACACCGGGGAGCTGTTTTTT.

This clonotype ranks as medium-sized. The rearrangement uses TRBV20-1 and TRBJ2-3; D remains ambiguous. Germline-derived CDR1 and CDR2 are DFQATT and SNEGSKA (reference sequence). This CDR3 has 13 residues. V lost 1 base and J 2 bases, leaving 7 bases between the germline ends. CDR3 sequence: CSARAVPTDTQYF. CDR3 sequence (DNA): TGCAGTGCTAGAGCAGTGCCCACAGATACGCAGTATTTT.

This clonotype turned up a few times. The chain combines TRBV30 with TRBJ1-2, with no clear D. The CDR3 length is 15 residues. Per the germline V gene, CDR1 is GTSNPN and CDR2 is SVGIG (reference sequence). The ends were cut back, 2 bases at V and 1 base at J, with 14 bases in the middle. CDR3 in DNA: TGTGCCTGGAGTATTGGAAACACTTATAACTATGGCTACACCTTC. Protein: CAWSIGNTYNYGYTF.

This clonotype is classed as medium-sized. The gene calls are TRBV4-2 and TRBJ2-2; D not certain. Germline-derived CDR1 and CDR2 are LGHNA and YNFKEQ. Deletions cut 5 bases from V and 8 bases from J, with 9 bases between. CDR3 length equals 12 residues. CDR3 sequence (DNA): TGTGCCAGCAGCTATGTTGCAGGGGAGCTGTTTTTT. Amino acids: CASSYVAGELFF.

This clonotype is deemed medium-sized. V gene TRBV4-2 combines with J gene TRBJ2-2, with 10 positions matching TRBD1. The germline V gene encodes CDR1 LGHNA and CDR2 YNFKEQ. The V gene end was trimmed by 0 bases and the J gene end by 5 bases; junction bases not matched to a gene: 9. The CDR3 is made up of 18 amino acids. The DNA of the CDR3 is TGTGCCAGCAGCCAAGACGCGACAGGGGGCATGGAGACCGGGGAGCTGTTTTTT. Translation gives CASSQDATGGMETGELFF.

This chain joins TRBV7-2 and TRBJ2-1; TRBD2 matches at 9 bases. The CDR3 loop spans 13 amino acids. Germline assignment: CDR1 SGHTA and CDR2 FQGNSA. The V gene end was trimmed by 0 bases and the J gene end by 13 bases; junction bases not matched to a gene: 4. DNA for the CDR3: TGTGCCAGCAGCTTAGCGTTGACTAGCGGTCAGTTCTTC. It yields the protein CASSLALTSGQFF.

The CDR3 reads CASSGLAPYNEQFF. CDR3 DNA sequence: TGTGCCAGCAGCGGACTAGCGCCATACAATGAGCAGTTCTTC. V gene TRBV3-1 combines with J gene TRBJ2-1; 9 positions agree with TRBD2. Germline assignment: CDR1 LGHDT and CDR2 YNNKEL (reference sequence). There are 14 residues in the CDR3. Losses at the gene ends were 5 bases for V and 4 bases for J; bases not matched to a gene: 3.

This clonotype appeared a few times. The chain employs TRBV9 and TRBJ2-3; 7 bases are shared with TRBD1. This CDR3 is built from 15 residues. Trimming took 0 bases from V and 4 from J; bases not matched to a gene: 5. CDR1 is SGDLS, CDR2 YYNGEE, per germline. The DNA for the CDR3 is TGTGCCAGCAGCGTAGCGTCCCAGGGGGCAGATACGCAGTATTTT. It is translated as CASSVASQGADTQYF.

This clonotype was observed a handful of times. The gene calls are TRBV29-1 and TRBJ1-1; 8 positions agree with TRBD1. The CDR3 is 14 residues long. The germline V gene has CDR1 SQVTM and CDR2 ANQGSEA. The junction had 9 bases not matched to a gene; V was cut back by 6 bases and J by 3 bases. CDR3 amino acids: CSVVKTGADTEAFF. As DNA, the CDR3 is TGCAGCGTAGTCAAGACAGGGGCGGACACTGAAGCTTTCTTT.

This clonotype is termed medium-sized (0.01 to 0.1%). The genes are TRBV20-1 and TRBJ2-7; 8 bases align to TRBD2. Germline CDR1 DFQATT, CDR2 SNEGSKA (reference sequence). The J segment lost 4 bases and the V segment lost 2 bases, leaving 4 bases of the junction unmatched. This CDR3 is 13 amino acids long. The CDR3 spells CSARSGSFYEQYF. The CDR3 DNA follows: TGCAGTGCTAGAAGCGGGAGTTTTTACGAGCAGTACTTC.

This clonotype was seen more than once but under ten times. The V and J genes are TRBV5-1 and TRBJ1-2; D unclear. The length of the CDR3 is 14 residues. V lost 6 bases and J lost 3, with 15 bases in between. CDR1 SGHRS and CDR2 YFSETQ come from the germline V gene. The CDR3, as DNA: TGCGCCAGCACCTTAGGACCCGGCGACTATGGCTACACCTTC. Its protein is CASTLGPGDYGYTF. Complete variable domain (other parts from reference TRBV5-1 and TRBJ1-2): KAGVTQTPRYLIKTRGQQVTLSCSPISGHRSVSWYQQTPGQGLQFLFEYFSETQRNKGNFPGRFSGRQFSNSRSEMNVSTLELGDSALYLCASTLGPGDYGYTFGSGTRLTVV.

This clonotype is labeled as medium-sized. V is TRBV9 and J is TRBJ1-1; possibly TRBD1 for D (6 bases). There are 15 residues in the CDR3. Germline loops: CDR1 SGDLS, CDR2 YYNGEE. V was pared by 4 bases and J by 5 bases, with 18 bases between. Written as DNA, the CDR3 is TGTGCCAGCAGCATATCGACAGGAGGTGTAACTGAAGCTTTCTTT. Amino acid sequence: CASSISTGGVTEAFF. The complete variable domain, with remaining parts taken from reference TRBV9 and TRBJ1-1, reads DSGVTQTPKHLITATGQRVTLRCSPRSGDLSVYWYQQSLDQGLQFLIQYYNGEERAKGNILERFSAQQFPDLHSELNLSSLELGDSALYFCASSISTGGVTEAFFGQGTRLTVV.

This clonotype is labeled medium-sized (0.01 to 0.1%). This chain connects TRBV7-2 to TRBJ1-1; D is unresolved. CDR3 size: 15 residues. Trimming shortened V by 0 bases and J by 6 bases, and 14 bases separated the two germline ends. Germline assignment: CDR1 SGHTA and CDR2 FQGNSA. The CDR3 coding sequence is TGTGCCAGCAGCTTAGCGGGGATGACGGGCGCTGAAGCTTTCTTT. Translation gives CASSLAGMTGAEAFF.

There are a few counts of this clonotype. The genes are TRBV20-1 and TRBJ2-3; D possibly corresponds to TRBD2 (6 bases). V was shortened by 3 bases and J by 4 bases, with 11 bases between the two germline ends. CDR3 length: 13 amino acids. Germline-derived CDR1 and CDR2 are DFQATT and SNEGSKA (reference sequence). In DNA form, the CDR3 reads TGCAGTGCTAGGACTAGTTTCGCAGATACGCAGTATTTT. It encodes CSARTSFADTQYF.

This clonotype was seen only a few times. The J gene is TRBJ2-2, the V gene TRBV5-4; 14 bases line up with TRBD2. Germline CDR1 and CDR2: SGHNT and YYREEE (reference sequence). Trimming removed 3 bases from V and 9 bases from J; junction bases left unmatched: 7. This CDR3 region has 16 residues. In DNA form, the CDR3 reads TGTGCCAGCAGCTCCGGGACTAGCGGGAGTGGTAGGGAGCTGTTTTTT. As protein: CASSSGTSGSGRELFF.

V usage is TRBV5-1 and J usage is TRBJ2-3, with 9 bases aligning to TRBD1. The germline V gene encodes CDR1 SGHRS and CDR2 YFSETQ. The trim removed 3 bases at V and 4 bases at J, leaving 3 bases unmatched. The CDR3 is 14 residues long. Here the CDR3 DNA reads TGCGCCAGCAGCTCTACAGGGGGCCCAGATACGCAGTATTTT. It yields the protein CASSSTGGPDTQYF.

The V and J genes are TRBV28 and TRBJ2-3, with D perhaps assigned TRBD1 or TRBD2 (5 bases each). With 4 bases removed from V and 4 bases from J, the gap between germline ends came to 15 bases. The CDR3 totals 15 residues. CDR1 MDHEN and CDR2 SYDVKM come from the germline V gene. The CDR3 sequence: CASSWSAQGADTQYF. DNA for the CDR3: TGTGCCAGCAGTTGGAGCGCGCAGGGAGCAGATACGCAGTATTTT.

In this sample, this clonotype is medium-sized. CDR3 bases: TGCAGTGCTAGAACAACCGCGGGTTTCATGAACACTGAAGCTTTCTTT. Translating it yields CSARTTAGFMNTEAFF. V usage is TRBV20-1 and J usage is TRBJ1-1; D unresolved. CDR1 DFQATT and CDR2 SNEGSKA come from the germline V gene (reference sequence). V was trimmed by 2 bases and J by 0 bases, leaving 16 bases between them. The CDR3 runs 16 residues.

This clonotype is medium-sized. Here the CDR3 reads CASAEPKETQYF. DNA of the CDR3: TGTGCCTCGGCCGAACCCAAAGAGACCCAGTACTTC. This chain joins TRBV7-2 and TRBJ2-5; D uncertain. The CDR3 spans 12 residues. The V end was cut by 11 bases, the J end by 3 bases, with 13 bases between. Looked up from germline, CDR1 is SGHTA and CDR2 is FQGNSA. The entire variable domain, with the rest obtained from reference TRBV7-2 and TRBJ2-5, is as follows: GAGVSQSPSNKVTEKGKDVELRCDPISGHTALYWYRQSLGQGLEFLIYFQGNSAPDKSGLPSDRFSAERTGGSVSTLTIQRTQQEDSAVYLCASAEPKETQYFGPGTRLLVL.